The clone carrying this TCR beta chain was counted only a few times. Trimming removed 2 bases from V and 14 bases from J, with 22 bases in between. CDR3 length: 15 residues. The V gene's germline CDR1 is MNHEY and CDR2 SVGEGT. TCRdb re-called the 5' RACE reads with MiXCR, one entry per CDR3 protein. The repertoire holds fewer than 650,000 distinct CDR3 sequences, with 9.6% as singletons. This entry belongs to a study of identical twins. These data also featured in a second study, about yellow fever vaccine responses in identical twins.

J is TRBJ2-1 and V is TRBV6-2 or TRBV6-3; D might be TRBD1 (6 bases). This clonotype was obtained from a woman younger than 35 in good health. Sequencing was done on a sample of PBMCs. The CDR3, as DNA: TGTGCCAGCAGTTACGTGGGACATCAAACAGCAAGGGAGTTCTTC. The encoded protein is CASSYVGHQTAREFF.